These T cell receptor beta chains were read from a single sample in a study of T cell responses to AZD1222 COVID-19 vaccine. The repertoire was sequenced with immunoSEQ multiplex PCR; TCRdb's copy has only in-frame clones and lacks some. The profile shows more than 95,000 clones, around 87% of them singletons. Sequencing was performed on peripheral blood, taken on day 0 of AZD1222 vaccination. The receptors stem from an adult in good health. Each CDR3 is given with its conserved first and last residue. D genes are given only for firm matches. Clone size is not always given. Where it is, it says once, few, many or a class for expanded clones.

v_gene	abundance	j_gene	d_gene	CDR3aa	CDR3nt
TRBV3-1/TRBV3-2	once	TRBJ1-3	.	CASSQARAGNTIYF	TGTGCCAGCAGCCAAGCCAGGGCTGGAAACACCATATATTTT
TRBV19	.	TRBJ1-2	TRBD1	CASRTGINYGYTF	TGTGCCAGTCGGACAGGGATTAACTATGGCTACACCTTC
TRBV5-6	.	TRBJ1-2	.	CASSLGPGYTF	TGTGCCAGCAGCTTGGGTCCTGGCTACACCTTC
TRBV6-4	.	TRBJ2-3	.	CASSDKSTDTQYF	TGTGCCAGCAGTGATAAGTCCACAGATACGCAGTATTTT
TRBV27	.	TRBJ1-2	.	CATKASPSGYTF	TGTGCCACCAAAGCCTCGCCCAGCGGCTACACCTTC
TRBV6-4	.	TRBJ1-6	.	CASSAGTDNSPLHF	TGTGCCAGCAGTGCGGGAACTGATAATTCACCCCTCCACTTT
TRBV7-6	.	TRBJ2-3	.	CASSRGTTTSTDTQYF	TGTGCCAGCAGCCGAGGGACCACCACGAGCACAGATACGCAGTATTTT
TRBV5-1	once	TRBJ1-4	TRBD1	CASSLSPGQGAANEKLFF	TGCGCCAGCAGCTTGAGTCCGGGACAGGGGGCGGCTAATGAAAAACTGTTTTTT
TRBV7-9	.	TRBJ1-1	.	CASSINSEAFF	TGTGCCAGCAGCATCAACAGTGAAGCTTTCTTT
TRBV28	.	TRBJ1-2	TRBD1	CASVAGQGENYGYTF	TGTGCCAGCGTTGCGGGACAGGGGGAGAACTATGGCTACACCTTC
TRBV19	.	TRBJ1-2	TRBD1	CASSTRDRVNGYTF	TGTGCCAGTAGTACACGGGACAGGGTTAATGGCTACACCTTC
TRBV27	.	TRBJ1-6	.	CATGIRNSPLHF	TGTGCCACGGGGATAAGGAATTCACCCCTCCACTTT
TRBV28	.	TRBJ2-7	.	CASSLESREQYF	TGTGCCAGCAGTTTGGAGTCGCGCGAGCAGTACTTC
TRBV2	.	TRBJ1-2	.	CASSELTQSRNYGYTF	TGTGCCAGCAGTGAACTCACACAATCAAGAAACTATGGCTACACCTTC
TRBV28	.	TRBJ1-3	.	CASGVRASSGNTIYF	TGTGCCAGCGGAGTCAGAGCCTCCTCTGGAAACACCATATATTTT
TRBV5-6	few	TRBJ2-3	.	CASSLFLLALSTDTQYF	TGTGCCAGCAGCTTGTTTCTTCTAGCGTTAAGCACAGATACGCAGTATTTT
TRBV14	.	TRBJ1-6	.	CASSLSQDYNSPLHF	TGTGCCAGCAGCCTCTCACAGGATTATAATTCACCCCTCCACTTT
TRBV6-4	.	TRBJ2-3	TRBD1	CASSDAVLGGPDTQYF	TGTGCCAGCAGTGACGCGGTGTTAGGGGGCCCAGATACGCAGTATTTT
TRBV4-1	.	TRBJ2-7	.	CASSQTGSYEQYF	TGCGCCAGCAGCCAAACCGGGAGCTACGAGCAGTACTTC
TRBV3-1/TRBV3-2	.	TRBJ1-1	TRBD1	CASSSTGANTEAFF	TGTGCCAGCAGCTCGACAGGGGCGAACACTGAAGCTTTCTTT
TRBV2	.	TRBJ1-4	.	CATKTRTAFNEKLFF	TGTGCCACCAAGACCCGGACAGCCTTTAATGAAAAACTGTTTTTT
TRBV12-3/TRBV12-4	.	TRBJ1-1	.	CASSPGGGRAFF	TGTGCCAGCAGTCCCGGGGGGGGCCGAGCTTTCTTT
TRBV11-2	.	TRBJ2-7	.	CASSFVGYEQYF	TGTGCCAGCAGCTTTGTAGGGTACGAGCAGTACTTC
TRBV19	.	TRBJ2-3	.	CASKKGSTDTQYF	TGTGCCAGTAAAAAGGGATCGACAGATACGCAGTATTTT
TRBV29-1	.	TRBJ2-3	.	CSVDTDTQYF	TGCAGCGTAGACACAGATACGCAGTATTTT
TRBV7-2	.	TRBJ1-1	.	CASSRLGDTEAFF	TGTGCCAGCAGCCGCCTTGGGGACACTGAAGCTTTCTTT
TRBV7-2	.	TRBJ2-7	TRBD2	CASSLGASGTYPYEQYF	TGTGCCAGCAGCTTAGGGGCTAGCGGGACGTATCCCTACGAGCAGTACTTC
TRBV7-9	.	TRBJ2-3	TRBD2	CASSLTRTRLASTDTQYF	TGTGCCAGCAGCCTCACCAGGACTAGGCTAGCTAGCACAGATACGCAGTATTTT
TRBV2	.	TRBJ2-7	.	CASSEALGREQYF	TGTGCCAGCAGTGAAGCGCTTGGACGGGAGCAGTACTTC
TRBV10-3	.	TRBJ2-7	.	CAISEFPAGGTYEQYF	TGTGCCATCAGTGAGTTCCCAGCGGGCGGTACCTACGAGCAGTACTTC
TRBV18	.	TRBJ2-7	.	CASSPPGQMKEQYF	TGTGCCAGCTCACCGCCTGGACAGATGAAGGAGCAGTACTTC
TRBV12-3/TRBV12-4	.	TRBJ1-2	TRBD1	CASRGDRFYGYTF	TGTGCCAGCAGGGGGGACAGGTTCTATGGCTACACCTTC
TRBV29-1	.	TRBJ1-2	.	CSVLKDGDSYGYTF	TGCAGCGTTCTTAAGGACGGGGATAGCTATGGCTACACCTTC
TRBV29-1	.	TRBJ1-2	.	CSVENQNGYTF	TGCAGCGTTGAAAACCAGAATGGCTACACCTTC
TRBV19	.	TRBJ2-1	TRBD2	CATSVGGGRRLYNEQFF	TGTGCCACCTCCGTTGGCGGGGGGCGAAGACTATACAATGAGCAGTTCTTC
TRBV19	.	TRBJ1-2	.	CASSIGPGSYGYTF	TGTGCCAGTAGTATAGGTCCCGGATCGTATGGCTACACCTTC
TRBV19	.	TRBJ1-3	.	CASSSDNGNTIYF	TGTGCCAGTAGTTCGGATAATGGAAACACCATATATTTT
TRBV19	.	TRBJ1-1	.	CASSIDPGSGENTEAFF	TGTGCCAGTAGTATAGATCCAGGGAGTGGGGAGAACACTGAAGCTTTCTTT
TRBV12-3/TRBV12-4	.	TRBJ1-5	.	CASSSGTAGPQHF	TGTGCCAGCAGTTCCGGGACTGCCGGCCCCCAGCATTTT
TRBV7-2	few	TRBJ1-2	.	CASSLERGPYYGYTF	TGTGCCAGCAGCTTAGAGCGGGGCCCCTACTATGGCTACACCTTC
TRBV24-1	.	TRBJ2-1	TRBD1	CATEQGADYNEQFF	TGTGCCACGGAGCAGGGGGCTGACTACAATGAGCAGTTCTTC
TRBV27	.	TRBJ2-7	TRBD2	CASSLLGGDSYEQYF	TGTGCCAGCAGTTTATTGGGGGGGGACTCCTACGAGCAGTACTTC
TRBV4-1	.	TRBJ1-1	.	CASSQPDRPLEAFF	TGCGCCAGCAGCCAACCTGACAGGCCGCTTGAAGCTTTCTTT
TRBV7-9	.	TRBJ1-6	.	CASSLDRVSPLHF	TGTGCCAGCAGCTTAGACCGGGTCTCACCCCTCCACTTT
TRBV6-5	few	TRBJ1-1	.	CASRLARSGVLISFF	TGTGCCAGCAGACTCGCCCGGAGTGGAGTATTAATTTCCTTCTTT
TRBV7-2	.	TRBJ1-2	.	CASSPSPRLGYGYTF	TGTGCCAGCAGCCCCAGCCCTCGCCTGGGGTATGGCTACACCTTC
TRBV2	.	TRBJ1-5	TRBD1	CASSSLTGEGQPQHF	TGTGCCAGCAGTTCCTTGACAGGGGAAGGCCAGCCCCAGCATTTT
TRBV6-2/TRBV6-3	.	TRBJ2-5	.	CASSKTSALTQYF	TGTGCCAGCAGTAAGACCAGCGCGTTAACCCAGTACTTC
TRBV3-1/TRBV3-2	.	TRBJ1-4	.	CASTGKANEKLFF	TGTGCCAGCACGGGAAAGGCTAATGAAAAACTGTTTTTT
TRBV7-9	.	TRBJ2-2	TRBD2	CASTPVQGQTSGGSPNTGELFF	TGTGCCAGCACTCCCGTACAGGGGCAGACTAGCGGGGGGTCCCCGAACACCGGGGAGCTGTTTTTT
TRBV2	.	TRBJ2-1	TRBD2	CASSDKLAGGIDEQFF	TGTGCCAGCAGTGATAAGCTAGCGGGAGGAATAGATGAGCAGTTCTTC
TRBV5-1	.	TRBJ1-2	TRBD1	CASSPTGGSGYTF	TGCGCCAGCAGCCCCACAGGGGGCTCTGGCTACACCTTC
TRBV3-1/TRBV3-2	.	TRBJ1-4	.	CASSQEAPATNEKLFF	TGTGCCAGCAGCCAAGAAGCACCAGCAACTAATGAAAAACTGTTTTTT
TRBV7-9	.	TRBJ2-1	.	CATVLPPSYNEQFF	TGTGCCACCGTCCTGCCCCCGTCCTACAATGAGCAGTTCTTC
TRBV7-6	.	TRBJ2-7	TRBD2	CASSLGGSTPTYEQYF	TGTGCCAGCAGCCTGGGAGGGTCCACACCAACCTACGAGCAGTACTTC
TRBV4-3	.	TRBJ2-2	.	CASSQGVGGRELFF	TGCGCCAGCAGCCAAGGGGTGGGGGGCAGAGAGCTGTTTTTT
TRBV24-1	.	TRBJ2-1	.	CATVGNGGRFYNEQFF	TGTGCCACCGTGGGTAATGGAGGGCGATTCTACAATGAGCAGTTCTTC